This T cell receptor beta chain originates from a study of blood T cells in healthy people across ages. Study-level findings and limits: Per million T cells, TCR beta diversity dropped about linearly as age rose.

The authors ran a second PCR of 7 to 11 cycles using a sample-barcoded 5' primer and a J-beta primer mix. TCRdb independently ran MiXCR on the 5' RACE reads; one entry per CDR3 protein. The sample has approximately 690,000 distinct CDR3 sequences; around 41% are singletons. About this clonotype: Its antigen remains unidentified.

V was shortened by 4 bases and J by 10 bases, with 14 bases between the two germline ends. In germline, CDR1 is MDHEN, CDR2 SYDVKM. This CDR3 is 14 amino acids long. Isolation per sample recovered at least 6 million PBMCs. The J gene is TRBJ1-6, the V gene TRBV28; D is perhaps TRBD1 (6 bases). The sequence derives from a man older than 75 in good health. The sample comprised blood. The CDR3 spells CASSSSDRSSPLHF. CDR3 bases: TGTGCCAGCAGTTCCTCCGACAGGTCGTCACCCCTCCACTTT. Full variable domain (rest looked up from reference TRBV28 and TRBJ1-6): DVKVTQSSRYLVKRTGEKVFLECVQDMDHENMFWYRQDPGLGLRLIYFSYDVKMKEKGDIPEGYSVSREKKERFSLILESASTNQTSMYLCASSSSDRSSPLHFGNGTRLTVT.